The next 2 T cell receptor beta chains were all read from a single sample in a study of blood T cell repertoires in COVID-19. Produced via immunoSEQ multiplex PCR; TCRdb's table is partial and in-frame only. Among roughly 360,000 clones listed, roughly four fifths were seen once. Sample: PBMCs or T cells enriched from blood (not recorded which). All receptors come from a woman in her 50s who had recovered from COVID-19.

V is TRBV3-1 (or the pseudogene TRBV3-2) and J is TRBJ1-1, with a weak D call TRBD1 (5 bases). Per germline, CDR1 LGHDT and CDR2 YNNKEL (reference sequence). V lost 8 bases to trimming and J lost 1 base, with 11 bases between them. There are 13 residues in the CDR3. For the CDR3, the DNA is TGTGCCAGCGGATGGCAGGGGAACACTGAAGCTTTCTTT. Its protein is CASGWQGNTEAFF.

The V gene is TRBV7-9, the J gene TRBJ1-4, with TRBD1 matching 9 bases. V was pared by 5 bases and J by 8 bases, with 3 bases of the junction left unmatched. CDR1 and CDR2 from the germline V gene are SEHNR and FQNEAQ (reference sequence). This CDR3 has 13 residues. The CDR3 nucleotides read TGTGCCAGCAGCAGGGGACAGGGAGAAAAACTGTTTTTT. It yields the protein CASSRGQGEKLFF.